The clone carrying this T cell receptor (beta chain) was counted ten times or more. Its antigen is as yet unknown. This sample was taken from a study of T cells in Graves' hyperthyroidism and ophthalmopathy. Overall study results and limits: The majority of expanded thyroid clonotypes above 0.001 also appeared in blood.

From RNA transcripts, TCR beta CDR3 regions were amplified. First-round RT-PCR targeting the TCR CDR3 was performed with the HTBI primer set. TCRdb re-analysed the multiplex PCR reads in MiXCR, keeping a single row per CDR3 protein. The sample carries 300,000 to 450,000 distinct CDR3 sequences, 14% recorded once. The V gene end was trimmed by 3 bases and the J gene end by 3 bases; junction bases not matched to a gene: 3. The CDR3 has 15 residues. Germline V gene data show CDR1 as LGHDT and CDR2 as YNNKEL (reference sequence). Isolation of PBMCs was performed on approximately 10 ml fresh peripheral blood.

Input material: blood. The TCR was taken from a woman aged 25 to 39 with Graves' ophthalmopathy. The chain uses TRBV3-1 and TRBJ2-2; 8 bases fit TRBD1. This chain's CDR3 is CASSQGQAYTGELFF. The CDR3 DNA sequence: TGTGCCAGCAGCCAGGGACAGGCTTACACCGGGGAGCTGTTTTTT.